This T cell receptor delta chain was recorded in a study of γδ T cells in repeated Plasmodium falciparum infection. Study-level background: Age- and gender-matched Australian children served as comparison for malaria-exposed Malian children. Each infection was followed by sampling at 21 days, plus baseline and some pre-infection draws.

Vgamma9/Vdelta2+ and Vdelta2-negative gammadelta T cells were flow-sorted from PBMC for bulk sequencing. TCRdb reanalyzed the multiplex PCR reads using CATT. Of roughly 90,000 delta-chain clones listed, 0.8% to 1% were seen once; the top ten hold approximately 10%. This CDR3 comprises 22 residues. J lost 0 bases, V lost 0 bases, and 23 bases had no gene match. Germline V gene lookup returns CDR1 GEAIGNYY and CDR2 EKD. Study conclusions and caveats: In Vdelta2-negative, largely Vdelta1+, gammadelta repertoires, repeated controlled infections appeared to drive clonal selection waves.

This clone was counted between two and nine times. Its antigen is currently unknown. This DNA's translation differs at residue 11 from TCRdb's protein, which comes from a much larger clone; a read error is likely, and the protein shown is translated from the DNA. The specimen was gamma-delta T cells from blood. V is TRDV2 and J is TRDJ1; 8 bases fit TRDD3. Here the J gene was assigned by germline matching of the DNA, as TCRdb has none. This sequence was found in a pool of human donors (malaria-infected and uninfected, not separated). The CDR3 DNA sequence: TGTGCCTGTGACACCGGCTTGGACTGGGGGGCACATCCCTCCGTGTACACCGATAAACTCATCTTT. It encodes CACDTGLDWGAHPSVYTDKLIF.